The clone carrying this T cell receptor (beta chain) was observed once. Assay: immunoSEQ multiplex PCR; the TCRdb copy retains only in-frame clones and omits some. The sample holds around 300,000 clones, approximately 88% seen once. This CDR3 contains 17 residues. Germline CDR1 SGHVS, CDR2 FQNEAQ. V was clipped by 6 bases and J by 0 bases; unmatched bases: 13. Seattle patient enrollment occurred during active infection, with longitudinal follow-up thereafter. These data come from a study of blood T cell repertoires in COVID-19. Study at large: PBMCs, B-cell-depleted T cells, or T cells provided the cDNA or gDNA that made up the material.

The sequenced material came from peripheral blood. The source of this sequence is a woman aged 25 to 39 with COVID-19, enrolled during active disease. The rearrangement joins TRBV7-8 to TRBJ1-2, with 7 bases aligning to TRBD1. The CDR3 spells CASSPAWRQGPNYGYTF. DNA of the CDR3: TGTGCCAGCAGTCCCGCTTGGAGACAGGGCCCTAACTATGGCTACACCTTC.